A selection of T cell receptor beta chains follows, all from one sample in a study of molecular identifiers for immune sequencing clone quantification. MiXCR was run by TCRdb on the PCR reads, yielding one entry per CDR3 protein. The sample includes 85,000 to 100,000 distinct CDR3 sequences, roughly a quarter seen only once; the top ten take under 1%. The specimen was naive CD8+ T cells from blood, with Jurkat cell RNA spiked in. The receptor set was obtained from a human donor in good health. Some libraries in this study had Jurkat cell RNA spiked in. Each CDR3 is given with its conserved first and last residue. The D gene is left open where the match is weak. Rows give clone size only sometimes, using once, few, many, or a class for an expanded clone.

cdr3_aa: CSANHRGLPKNIQYF; cdr3_nt: TGCAGTGCAAACCACAGGGGGCTTCCCAAAAACATTCAGTACTTC; clone_size: many; j_call: TRBJ2-4; d_call: TRBD1; v_call: TRBV20-1
cdr3_aa: CASSLVPGTGGYEQYF; cdr3_nt: TGTGCCAGCAGCTTAGTGCCCGGGACAGGTGGCTACGAGCAGTACTTC; clone_size: many; j_call: TRBJ2-7; d_call: TRBD1; v_call: TRBV7-8
cdr3_aa: CATGLGDGEQFF; cdr3_nt: TGTGCCACCGGTTTGGGGGACGGTGAGCAGTTCTTC; clone_size: -; j_call: TRBJ2-1; d_call: -; v_call: TRBV24-1
cdr3_aa: CASSSTRTGQRSSYNEQFF; cdr3_nt: TGTGCCAGCAGTTCGACCAGGACAGGTCAAAGAAGCTCCTACAATGAGCAGTTCTTC; clone_size: -; j_call: TRBJ2-1; d_call: TRBD1; v_call: TRBV27
cdr3_aa: CASSQRSGGNTEAFF; cdr3_nt: TGCGCCAGCAGCCAACGCTCAGGGGGGAACACTGAAGCTTTCTTT; clone_size: -; j_call: TRBJ1-1; d_call: TRBD1; v_call: TRBV4-3
cdr3_aa: CASSGPRQVAIYEQYF; cdr3_nt: TGTGCCAGCAGTGGACCCCGCCAGGTAGCCATCTACGAGCAGTACTTC; clone_size: -; j_call: TRBJ2-7; d_call: -; v_call: TRBV6-2/TRBV6-3
cdr3_aa: CASSLAKSYEQYF; cdr3_nt: TGTGCCAGCAGCCTTGCCAAATCCTACGAGCAGTACTTC; clone_size: -; j_call: TRBJ2-7; d_call: -; v_call: TRBV11-1
cdr3_aa: CASSQGLDASYEQYF; cdr3_nt: TGTGCCAGCAGCCAAGGGCTCGATGCATCCTACGAGCAGTACTTC; clone_size: many; j_call: TRBJ2-7; d_call: -; v_call: TRBV3-1
cdr3_aa: CASSQEIGASAYEQYF; cdr3_nt: TGCGCCAGCAGCCAAGAGATAGGAGCGTCTGCCTACGAGCAGTACTTC; clone_size: many; j_call: TRBJ2-7; d_call: -; v_call: TRBV4-3
cdr3_aa: CASSMIRRGGTEAFF; cdr3_nt: TGTGCCAGTAGTATGATACGTCGGGGCGGGACTGAAGCTTTCTTT; clone_size: -; j_call: TRBJ1-1; d_call: -; v_call: TRBV19
cdr3_aa: CAWSVRLGADTEAFF; cdr3_nt: TGTGCCTGGAGTGTACGGCTGGGGGCTGACACTGAAGCTTTCTTT; clone_size: many; j_call: TRBJ1-1; d_call: -; v_call: TRBV30
cdr3_aa: CASSQESGQTDTDTQYF; cdr3_nt: TGTGCCAGCAGCCAAGAATCAGGGCAGACCGACACAGATACGCAGTATTTT; clone_size: many; j_call: TRBJ2-3; d_call: -; v_call: TRBV3-1
cdr3_aa: CASMSSGRGHEQYF; cdr3_nt: TGTGCCAGTATGAGTAGCGGGAGGGGACACGAGCAGTACTTC; clone_size: -; j_call: TRBJ2-7; d_call: TRBD2; v_call: TRBV19
cdr3_aa: CASSLTGGRAEAFF; cdr3_nt: TGTGCCAGCAGTTTAACGGGGGGGAGGGCTGAAGCTTTCTTT; clone_size: -; j_call: TRBJ1-1; d_call: -; v_call: TRBV27
cdr3_aa: CASSVPVRREQYF; cdr3_nt: TGTGCCAGCAGTGTGCCGGTCCGTCGCGAGCAGTACTTC; clone_size: many; j_call: TRBJ2-7; d_call: -; v_call: TRBV2
cdr3_aa: CASSLSGGDTQYF; cdr3_nt: TGTGCCAGCAGTTTATCGGGCGGAGATACGCAGTATTTT; clone_size: many; j_call: TRBJ2-3; d_call: -; v_call: TRBV27